Listed here are 21 T cell receptor beta chains from one sample, sequenced in a study of blood T cell repertoires in COVID-19. Method: immunoSEQ multiplex PCR; TCRdb's copy keeps in-frame clones and lacks some. The sample carries about 180,000 clones, 80% to 85% recorded once. What was sequenced was peripheral blood. The receptors derive from an elderly woman with COVID-19, enrolled during active disease.

V gene TRBV19 combines with J gene TRBJ2-3; the match to TRBD2 covers 8 bases. This CDR3 is built from 17 residues. CDR1 LNHDA and CDR2 SQIVND come from the germline V gene (reference sequence). J lost 2 bases, V lost 2 bases, and 9 bases had no gene match. This CDR3 reads CASSIRGRGGPTDTQYF. The CDR3 nucleotides are TGTGCCAGTAGTATAAGGGGTCGGGGGGGCCCCACAGATACGCAGTATTTT.

The genes are TRBV27 and TRBJ2-7, with a weak D call TRBD1 (5 bases). The V gene lost 2 bases and the J gene lost 3 bases, with 14 bases spanning the gap. This CDR3 has 15 residues. Per the germline V gene, CDR1 is MNHEY and CDR2 is SMNVEV (reference sequence). As DNA, the CDR3 is TGTGCCAGCAGTTTACGGGCAGGGATTGGCTACGAGCAGTACTTC. It is translated as CASSLRAGIGYEQYF.

The chain has TRBV21-1 and TRBJ1-5; TRBD1, the table's D call, lacks a check against the DNA. TRBV21-1 is reported as a pseudogene. The CDR3 covers 15 residues. CDR3 sequence reads: CASRRTGGKNQPQHF. The CDR3 nucleotides are TGTGCCAGCAGAAGAACAGGGGGGAAAAATCAGCCCCAGCATTTT.

The chain couples TRBV18 to TRBJ1-2; 7 nucleotides line up with TRBD1. Germline V gene data show CDR1 as KGHSH and CDR2 as LQKENI. After removal of 1 base from V and 4 bases from J, the junction contained 6 bases not matched to a gene. This CDR3 is built from 15 residues. CDR3 loop: CASSPLTGTIYGYTF. The CDR3 DNA follows: TGTGCCAGCTCACCACTGACAGGGACAATCTATGGCTACACCTTC. Full variable domain (remainder filled in from reference TRBV18 and TRBJ1-2): NAGVMQNPRHLVRRRGQEARLRCSPMKGHSHVYWYRQLPEEGLKFMVYLQKENIIDESGMPKERFSAEFPKEGPSILRIQQVVRGDSAAYFCASSPLTGTIYGYTFGSGTRLTVV.

This sequence joins TRBV6-2 or TRBV6-3 and TRBJ2-7, with D tentatively TRBD2 (6 bases). CDR3 length: 16 amino acids. Germline-derived CDR1 and CDR2 are MNHEY and SVGEGT. V was shortened by 0 bases and J by 2 bases, with 14 bases between the two germline ends. Here the CDR3 reads CASSYSIRRGPYEQYF. The CDR3 coding sequence is TGTGCCAGCAGTTACTCGATAAGGCGGGGCCCCTACGAGCAGTACTTC.

The table lists this clone with a few counts. This sequence joins TRBV4-1 and TRBJ2-1, with 7 bases fitting TRBD1. The trim removed 3 bases at V and 5 bases at J, leaving 7 bases unmatched. Germline V gene sequence: CDR1 MGHRA, CDR2 YSYEKL. The CDR3 runs 15 residues. CDR3 sequence reads: CASSQSPGTDNEQFF. The CDR3 nucleotides read TGCGCCAGCAGCCAGAGTCCCGGGACAGACAATGAGCAGTTCTTC.

Concerning this clone: One end of the junction does not line up with germline, which may come from a read error. The rearrangement links TRBV5-1 to TRBJ2-7; the match to TRBD1 covers 12 bases. This CDR3 comprises 14 residues. The germline V gene has CDR1 SGHRS and CDR2 YFSETQ. The CDR3 protein is CTSSPGQGAWEQYF. The CDR3 DNA follows: TGCACCAGCAGCCCGGGACAGGGGGCATGGGAGCAGTACTTC.

The chain employs TRBV6-2 or TRBV6-3 and TRBJ2-7; possible D gene TRBD1, 6 bases. Trimming pared 2 bases from V and 2 bases from J, leaving 19 bases between. The CDR3 length is 17 residues. CDR1 MNHEY and CDR2 SVGEGT come from the germline V gene. The CDR3 region is CASSYTASGVTPYEQYF. DNA for the CDR3: TGTGCCAGCAGTTACACTGCGTCAGGGGTGACCCCCTACGAGCAGTACTTC.

The chain couples TRBV5-4 to TRBJ2-5, with 10 bases fitting TRBD2. The germline CDR1 and CDR2 sequences are SGHNT and YYREEE (reference sequence). The V and J ends lost 6 bases and 2 bases, in that order; junction bases with no gene match: 4. This CDR3 has 14 residues. The CDR3 DNA reads TGTGCCAGCACCGAAGCGGGGGGGCAAGAGACCCAGTACTTC. Translating gives CASTEAGGQETQYF.

The chain uses TRBV5-6 and TRBJ2-5; TRBD1 aligns across 8 bases. Germline V gives CDR1 SGHDT, CDR2 YYEEEE. With V trimmed by 0 bases and J by 4 bases, 2 bases remained unmatched. CDR3 length equals 14 residues. The CDR3 DNA sequence: TGTGCCAGCAGCTTGGCAGGGGGCCTAGAGACCCAGTACTTC. Its translation is CASSLAGGLETQYF.

This chain links TRBV2 with TRBJ1-2, with 9 bases matching TRBD1. V shed 2 bases and J 4 bases; nucleotides not matched to a gene: 11. From germline, CDR1 is SNHLY and CDR2 FYNNEI. CDR3 length equals 17 residues. The CDR3 protein is CASSETHTRDRVYGYTF. CDR3 in DNA: TGTGCCAGCAGTGAAACCCATACCCGGGACAGGGTCTATGGCTACACCTTC. The whole variable domain, remainder taken from reference TRBV2 and TRBJ1-2, is EPEVTQTPSHQVTQMGQEVILRCVPISNHLYFYWYRQILGQKVEFLVSFYNNEISEKSEIFDDQFSVERPDGSNFTLKIRSTKLEDSAMYFCASSETHTRDRVYGYTFGSGTRLTVV.

The rearrangement joins TRBV18 to TRBJ1-2; maybe TRBD1 (6 bases). Trimming removed 3 bases from V and 3 bases from J, with 17 bases in between. The germline CDR1 and CDR2 sequences are KGHSH and LQKENI. The CDR3 consists of 16 residues. In DNA, the CDR3 is TGTGCCAGCTCACCCCCGAACAGGGTTGGGGACTATGGCTACACCTTC. It codes for CASSPPNRVGDYGYTF.

V and J are TRBV11-2 and TRBJ1-1, with D uncertain. CDR3 size: 14 residues. Germline V gene sequence: CDR1 SGHAT, CDR2 FQNNGV. Trimming pared 1 base from V and 1 base from J, leaving 7 bases between. The CDR3 spells CASSLGWRNTEAFF. CDR3 bases: TGTGCCAGCAGCTTAGGGTGGAGGAACACTGAAGCTTTCTTT.

At least ten counts were recorded for this clone. The rearrangement joins TRBV7-3 to TRBJ1-2; the D is unclear. Deletions cut 5 bases from V and 0 bases from J, with 13 bases between. The CDR3 is 15 amino acids. CDR1 is SGHTA, CDR2 FQGTGA, per germline. In DNA, the CDR3 is TGTGCCAGCAGCCCTTCCTCGCACACTAACTATGGCTACACCTTC. As protein: CASSPSSHTNYGYTF.

This clone was detected a few times. This chain uses TRBV3-1 (or the pseudogene TRBV3-2) with TRBJ1-5, with D perhaps matching TRBD1 (6 bases). V shed 4 bases and J shed 7 bases, with 11 bases lying between them. There are 13 residues in the CDR3. Germline assignment: CDR1 LGHDT and CDR2 YNNKEL (reference sequence). CDR3 in amino acids: CASSPTGQQPQHF. The CDR3 nucleotides are TGTGCCAGCAGCCCAACAGGGCAGCAGCCCCAGCATTTT.

The V call is TRBV3-1 (or the pseudogene TRBV3-2), the J call TRBJ1-2; 7 positions agree with TRBD1. Germline trimming cut 0 bases from V and 5 bases from J; bases unmatched to any gene: 0. The CDR3 extends over 13 amino acids. CDR1 and CDR2 (germline): LGHDT, YNNKEL (reference sequence). The CDR3 sequence: CASSQDRGYGYTF. The CDR3 DNA reads TGTGCCAGCAGCCAAGACAGGGGGTATGGCTACACCTTC.

The rearrangement joins TRBV2 to TRBJ1-5, with D uncertain. The ends were cut back, 1 base at V and 4 bases at J, with 5 bases in the middle. The CDR3 consists of 13 residues. Germline CDR1 reads SNHLY; CDR2 reads FYNNEI. The CDR3, as DNA: TGTGCCAGCAGTGAAGGGCAGAATCAGCCCCAGCATTTT. It codes for CASSEGQNQPQHF. The full variable domain, in which reference TRBV2 and TRBJ1-5 provide the parts outside the CDR3, is EPEVTQTPSHQVTQMGQEVILRCVPISNHLYFYWYRQILGQKVEFLVSFYNNEISEKSEIFDDQFSVERPDGSNFTLKIRSTKLEDSAMYFCASSEGQNQPQHFGDGTRLSIL.

V usage is TRBV5-8 and J usage is TRBJ2-3; possibly TRBD1 for D (6 bases). Germline CDR1 and CDR2: SGHTS and YDEGEE. V lost 4 bases and J lost 3, with 15 bases in between. The CDR3 totals 15 residues. This CDR3 reads CASSIQGLATDTQYF. DNA of the CDR3: TGTGCCAGCAGCATACAGGGTTTGGCAACAGATACGCAGTATTTT.

This clone was seen only a few times. This sequence joins TRBV7-8 and TRBJ1-4; D may be TRBD1 (6 bases). This CDR3 contains 18 residues. Looked up from germline, CDR1 is SGHVS and CDR2 is FQNEAQ. Trimming shortened V by 5 bases and J by 0 bases, and 19 bases separated the two germline ends. The CDR3 DNA reads as TGTGCCAGCAGCCAGTACAGGGTTGGCGTGGCAACTAATGAAAAACTGTTTTTT. Protein: CASSQYRVGVATNEKLFF.

This clone was seen more than once but under ten times. Relative to the germline gene, one junction end is altered; a read error may explain this. CDR3 DNA: TGTGCCAGCAGTGAAGTGGGGGAGGGCCGGCTCTTC. This translates into CASSEVGEGRLF. V usage is TRBV2 and J usage is TRBJ2-1, with 7 bases lining up with TRBD2. Germline V lookup: CDR1 SNHLY, CDR2 FYNNEI. CDR3 size: 12 residues.

A few counts support this clone. The genes are TRBV7-9 and TRBJ2-1, with 7 bases that match TRBD2. Germline V gives CDR1 SEHNR, CDR2 FQNEAQ (reference sequence). The CDR3 spans 15 residues. V dropped 0 bases and J dropped 4; count of bases not matched to a gene: 3. CDR3 bases: TGTGCCAGCAGCTTAGCTAGCGGGCTTTACAATGAGCAGTTCTTC. Residues: CASSLASGLYNEQFF.